The present T cell receptor (beta chain) was sequenced within a study of blood T cells in healthy people across ages. The authors ran a second PCR of roughly 6 to 12 cycles using a sample-barcoded 5' primer and a J-beta primer mix. A single record per CDR3 protein comes from TCRdb applying MiXCR to the 5' RACE reads. The repertoire holds about 1,800,000 distinct CDR3 sequences, 25% to 30% seen once, with 7.7% in the top ten. Germline loops: CDR1 MGHRA, CDR2 YSYEKL. This CDR3 has 14 residues. V lost 4 bases and J 7 bases, leaving 13 bases between the germline ends. This sequence was found in a woman aged 25 to 39 in good health. Specimen: blood. This chain joins TRBV4-1 and TRBJ2-2; no reliable D call. This chain's CDR3 is CASSPRPLIGELFF. The CDR3 DNA follows: TGCGCCAGCAGCCCCAGGCCGCTAATCGGGGAGCTGTTTTTT.